This entry is about one TCR beta chain. This record comes from a study of Ad26.COV2.S vaccination and SARS-CoV-2 variants. V was clipped by 2 bases and J by 3 bases, with 10 bases between them. Germline CDR1 is MNHEY and CDR2 is SVGAGI. The CDR3 spans 15 residues. The assay was immunoSEQ multiplex PCR, and TCRdb's table has in-frame clones only and misses some. The sample yields about 350,000 clones, approximately 90% seen once. V usage is TRBV6-5 and J usage is TRBJ1-4, with D unresolved. This TCR came from a human donor who had recovered from COVID-19. This material consisted of peripheral blood, taken after recovery from COVID-19. The CDR3 sequence is CASSYDGSANEKLFF. CDR3 in DNA: TGTGCCAGCAGTTACGACGGGTCCGCTAATGAAAAACTGTTTTTT.